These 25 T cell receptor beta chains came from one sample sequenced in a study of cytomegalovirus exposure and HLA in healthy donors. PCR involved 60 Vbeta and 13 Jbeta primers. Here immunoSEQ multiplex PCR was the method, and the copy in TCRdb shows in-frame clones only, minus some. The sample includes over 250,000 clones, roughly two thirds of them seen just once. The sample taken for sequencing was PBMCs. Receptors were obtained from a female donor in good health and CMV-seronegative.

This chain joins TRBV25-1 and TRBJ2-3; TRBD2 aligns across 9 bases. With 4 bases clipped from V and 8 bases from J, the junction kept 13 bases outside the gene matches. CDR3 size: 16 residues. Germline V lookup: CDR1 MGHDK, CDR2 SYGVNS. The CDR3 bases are TGTGCCAGCAGTGGTCTAGCGGGAAAGTTTGGGTTTACGCAGTATTTT. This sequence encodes CASSGLAGKFGFTQYF.

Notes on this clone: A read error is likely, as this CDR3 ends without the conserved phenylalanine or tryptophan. CDR3 amino acids: CASSSPGTSGRSDEQYL. Written as DNA, the CDR3 is TGTGCCAGCAGCTCCCCCGGGACTAGCGGGAGGTCCGACGAGCAGTACCTC. This rearrangement joins TRBV28 to TRBJ2-7; 15 bases match TRBD2. With 6 bases clipped from V and 5 bases from J, the junction kept 11 bases outside the gene matches. This CDR3 has 17 amino acids. Germline V gives CDR1 MDHEN, CDR2 SYDVKM.

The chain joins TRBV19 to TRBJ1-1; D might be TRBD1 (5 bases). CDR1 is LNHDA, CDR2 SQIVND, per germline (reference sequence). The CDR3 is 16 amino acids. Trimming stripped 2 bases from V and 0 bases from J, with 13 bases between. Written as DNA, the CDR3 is TGTGCCAGTAGTATAACCCGGGGGGTCATGAACACTGAAGCTTTCTTT. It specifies CASSITRGVMNTEAFF. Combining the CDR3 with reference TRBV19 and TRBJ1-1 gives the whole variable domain DGGITQSPKYLFRKEGQNVTLSCEQNLNHDAMYWYRQDPGQGLRLIYYSQIVNDFQKGDIAEGYSVSREKKESFPLTVTSAQKNPTAFYLCASSITRGVMNTEAFFGQGTRLTVV.

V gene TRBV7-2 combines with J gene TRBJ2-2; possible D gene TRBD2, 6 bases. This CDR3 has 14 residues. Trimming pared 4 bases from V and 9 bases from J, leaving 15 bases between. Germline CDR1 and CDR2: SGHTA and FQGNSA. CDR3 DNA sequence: TGTGCCAGCAGCTCCGCGGAGGGTCCCCGGGAGCTGTTTTTT. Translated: CASSSAEGPRELFF.

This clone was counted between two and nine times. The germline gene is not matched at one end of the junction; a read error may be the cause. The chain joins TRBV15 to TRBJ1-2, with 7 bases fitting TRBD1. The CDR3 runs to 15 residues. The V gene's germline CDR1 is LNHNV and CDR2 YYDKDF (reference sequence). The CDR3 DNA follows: TGTGCCACCCGCAGACAGGGCGTGGGGCACTATGGCTACACCTTC. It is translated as CATRRQGVGHYGYTF. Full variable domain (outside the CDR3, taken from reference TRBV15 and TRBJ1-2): DAMVIQNPRYQVTQFGKPVTLSCSQTLNHNVMYWYQQKSSQAPKLLFHYYDKDFNNEADTPDNFQSRRPNTSFCFLDIRSPGLGDTAMYLCATRRQGVGHYGYTFGSGTRLTVV.

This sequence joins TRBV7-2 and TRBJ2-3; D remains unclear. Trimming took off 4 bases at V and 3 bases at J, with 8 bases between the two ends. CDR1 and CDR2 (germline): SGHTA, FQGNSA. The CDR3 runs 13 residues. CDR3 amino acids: CASSYMVTDTQYF. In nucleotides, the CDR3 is TGTGCCAGCAGCTACATGGTTACAGATACGCAGTATTTT.

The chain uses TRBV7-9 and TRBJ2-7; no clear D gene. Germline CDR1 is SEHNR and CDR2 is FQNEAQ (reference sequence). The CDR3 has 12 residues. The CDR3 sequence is CSSSLDYSFFSV. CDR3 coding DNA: TGTTCCAGCAGCTTAGATTACAGTTTCTTCTCAGTC.

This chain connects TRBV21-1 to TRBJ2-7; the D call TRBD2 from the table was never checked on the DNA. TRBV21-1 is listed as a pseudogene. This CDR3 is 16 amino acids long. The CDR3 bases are TGTGCCAGCAGCAAGGGAACGGGACTAGTGATCCACGAGCAGTACTTC. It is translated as CASSKGTGLVIHEQYF.

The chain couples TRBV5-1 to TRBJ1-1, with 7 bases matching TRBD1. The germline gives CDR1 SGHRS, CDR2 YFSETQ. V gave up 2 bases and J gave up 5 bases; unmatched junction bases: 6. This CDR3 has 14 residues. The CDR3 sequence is CASSFQGEGTEAFF. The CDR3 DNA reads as TGCGCCAGCAGCTTCCAGGGGGAAGGGACTGAAGCTTTCTTT.

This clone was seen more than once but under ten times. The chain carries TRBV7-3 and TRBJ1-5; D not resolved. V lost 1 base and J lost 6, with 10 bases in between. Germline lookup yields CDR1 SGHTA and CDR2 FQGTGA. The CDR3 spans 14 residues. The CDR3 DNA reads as TGTGCCAGCAGCTTAATGGGAGGTAGTCAGCCCCAGCATTTT. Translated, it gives CASSLMGGSQPQHF.

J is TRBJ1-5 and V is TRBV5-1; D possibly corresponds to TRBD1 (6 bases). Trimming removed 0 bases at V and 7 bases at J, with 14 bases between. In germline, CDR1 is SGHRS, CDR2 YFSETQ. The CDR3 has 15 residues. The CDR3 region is CASSLGAGVGQPQHF. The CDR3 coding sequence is TGCGCCAGCAGCTTGGGGGCAGGGGTAGGACAGCCCCAGCATTTT. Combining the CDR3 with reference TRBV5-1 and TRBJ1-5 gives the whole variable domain KAGVTQTPRYLIKTRGQQVTLSCSPISGHRSVSWYQQTPGQGLQFLFEYFSETQRNKGNFPGRFSGRQFSNSRSEMNVSTLELGDSALYLCASSLGAGVGQPQHFGDGTRLSIL.

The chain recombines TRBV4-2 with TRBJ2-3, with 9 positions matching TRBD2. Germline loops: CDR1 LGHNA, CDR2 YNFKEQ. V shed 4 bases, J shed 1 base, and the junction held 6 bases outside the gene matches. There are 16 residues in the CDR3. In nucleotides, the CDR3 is TGTGCCAGCAGCCCCCGACTAGCGGACGGCACAGATACGCAGTATTTT. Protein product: CASSPRLADGTDTQYF.

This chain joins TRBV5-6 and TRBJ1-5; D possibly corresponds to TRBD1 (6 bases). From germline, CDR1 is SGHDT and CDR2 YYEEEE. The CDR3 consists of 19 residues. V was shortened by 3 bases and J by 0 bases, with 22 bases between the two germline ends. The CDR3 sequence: CASSSWEGGGYYSNQPQHF. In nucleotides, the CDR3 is TGTGCCAGCAGCTCGTGGGAGGGAGGGGGTTACTATAGCAATCAGCCCCAGCATTTT. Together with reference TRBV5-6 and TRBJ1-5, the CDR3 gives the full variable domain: DAGVTQSPTHLIKTRGQQVTLRCSPKSGHDTVSWYQQALGQGPQFIFQYYEEEERQRGNFPDRFSGHQFPNYSSELNVNALLLGDSALYLCASSSWEGGGYYSNQPQHFGDGTRLSIL.

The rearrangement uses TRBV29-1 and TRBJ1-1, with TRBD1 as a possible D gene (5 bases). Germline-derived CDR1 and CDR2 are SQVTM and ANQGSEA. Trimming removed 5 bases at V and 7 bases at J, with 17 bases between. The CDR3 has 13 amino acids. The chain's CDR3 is CSVTGPGGIEAFF. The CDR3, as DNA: TGCAGCGTTACCGGACCTGGGGGGATTGAAGCTTTCTTT.

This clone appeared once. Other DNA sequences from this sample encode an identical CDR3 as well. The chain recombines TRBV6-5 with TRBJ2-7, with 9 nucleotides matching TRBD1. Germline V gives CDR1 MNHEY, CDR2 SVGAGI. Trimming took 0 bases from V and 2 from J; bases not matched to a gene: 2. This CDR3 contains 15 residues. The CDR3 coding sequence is TGTGCCAGCAGTTACTCGGGGACAGGGACCTACGAGCAGTACTTC. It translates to CASSYSGTGTYEQYF.

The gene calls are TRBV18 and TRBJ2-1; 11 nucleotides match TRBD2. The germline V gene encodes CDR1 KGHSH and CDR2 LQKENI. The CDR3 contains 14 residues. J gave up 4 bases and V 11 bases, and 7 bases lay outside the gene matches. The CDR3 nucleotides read TGTGCCGGCGGACTAGCGGGTGTTTACAATGAGCAGTTCTTC. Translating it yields CAGGLAGVYNEQFF.

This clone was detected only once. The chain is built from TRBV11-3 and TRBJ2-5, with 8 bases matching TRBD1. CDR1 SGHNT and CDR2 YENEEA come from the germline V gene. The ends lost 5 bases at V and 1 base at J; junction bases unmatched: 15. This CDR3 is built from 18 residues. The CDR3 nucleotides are TGTGCCAGCAGCCGCTCCGCAGGCAGGGGGCTTTTCCAAGAGACCCAGTACTTC. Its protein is CASSRSAGRGLFQETQYF.

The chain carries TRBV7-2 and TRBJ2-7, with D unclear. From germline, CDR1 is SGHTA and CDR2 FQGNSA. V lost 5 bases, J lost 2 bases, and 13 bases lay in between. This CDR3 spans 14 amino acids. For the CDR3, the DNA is TGTGCCAGCAGCAGACTTCTAGACCCCTACGAGCAGTACTTC. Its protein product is CASSRLLDPYEQYF.

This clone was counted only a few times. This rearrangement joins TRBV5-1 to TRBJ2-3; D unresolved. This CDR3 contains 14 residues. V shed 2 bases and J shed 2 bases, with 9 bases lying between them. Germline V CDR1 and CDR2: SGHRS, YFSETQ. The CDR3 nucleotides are TGCGCCAGCAGCTTTTTCACTACCACAGATACGCAGTATTTT. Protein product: CASSFFTTTDTQYF.

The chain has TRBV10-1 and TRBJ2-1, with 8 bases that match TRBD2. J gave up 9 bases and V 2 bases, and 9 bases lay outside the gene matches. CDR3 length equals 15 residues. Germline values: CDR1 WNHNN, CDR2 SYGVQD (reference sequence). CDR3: CASSETPAGVGEQFF. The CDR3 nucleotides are TGCGCCAGCAGTGAGACGCCAGCGGGAGTGGGTGAGCAGTTCTTC.

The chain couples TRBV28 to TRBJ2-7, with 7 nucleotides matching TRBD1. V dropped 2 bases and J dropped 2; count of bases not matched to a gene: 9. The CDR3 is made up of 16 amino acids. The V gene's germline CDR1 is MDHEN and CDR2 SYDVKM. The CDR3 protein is CASSLALRDRTYEQYF. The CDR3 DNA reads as TGTGCCAGCAGTTTAGCCCTTCGGGACAGAACCTACGAGCAGTACTTC.

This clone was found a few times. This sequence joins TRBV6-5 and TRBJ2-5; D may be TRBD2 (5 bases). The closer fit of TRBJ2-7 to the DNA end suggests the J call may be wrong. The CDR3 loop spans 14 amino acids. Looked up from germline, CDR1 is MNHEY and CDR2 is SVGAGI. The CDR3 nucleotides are TGTGCCAGCCGGAAGCGGTTAGAGGCCTACGAGCAGTACTTC. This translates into CASRKRLEAYEQYF.

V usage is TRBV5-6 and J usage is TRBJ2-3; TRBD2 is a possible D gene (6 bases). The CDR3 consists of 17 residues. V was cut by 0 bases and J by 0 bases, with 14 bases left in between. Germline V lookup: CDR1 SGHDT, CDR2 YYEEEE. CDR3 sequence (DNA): TGTGCCAGCAGCTTGGTGGTAGCGGCACCCAGCACAGATACGCAGTATTTT. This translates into CASSLVVAAPSTDTQYF.

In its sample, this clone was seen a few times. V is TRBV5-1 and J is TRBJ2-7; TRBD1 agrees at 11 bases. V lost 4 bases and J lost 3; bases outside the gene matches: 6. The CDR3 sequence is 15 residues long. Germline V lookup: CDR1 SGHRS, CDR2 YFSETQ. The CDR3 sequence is CASSLGQGEFYEQYF. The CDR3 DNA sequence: TGCGCCAGCAGCCTGGGACAGGGGGAGTTCTACGAGCAGTACTTC.

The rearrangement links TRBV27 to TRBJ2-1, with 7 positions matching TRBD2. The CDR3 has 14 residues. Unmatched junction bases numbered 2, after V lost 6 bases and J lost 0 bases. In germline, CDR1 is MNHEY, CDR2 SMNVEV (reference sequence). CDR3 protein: CASSGGSSYNEQFF. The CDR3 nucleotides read TGTGCCAGCAGCGGCGGGAGCTCCTACAATGAGCAGTTCTTC.